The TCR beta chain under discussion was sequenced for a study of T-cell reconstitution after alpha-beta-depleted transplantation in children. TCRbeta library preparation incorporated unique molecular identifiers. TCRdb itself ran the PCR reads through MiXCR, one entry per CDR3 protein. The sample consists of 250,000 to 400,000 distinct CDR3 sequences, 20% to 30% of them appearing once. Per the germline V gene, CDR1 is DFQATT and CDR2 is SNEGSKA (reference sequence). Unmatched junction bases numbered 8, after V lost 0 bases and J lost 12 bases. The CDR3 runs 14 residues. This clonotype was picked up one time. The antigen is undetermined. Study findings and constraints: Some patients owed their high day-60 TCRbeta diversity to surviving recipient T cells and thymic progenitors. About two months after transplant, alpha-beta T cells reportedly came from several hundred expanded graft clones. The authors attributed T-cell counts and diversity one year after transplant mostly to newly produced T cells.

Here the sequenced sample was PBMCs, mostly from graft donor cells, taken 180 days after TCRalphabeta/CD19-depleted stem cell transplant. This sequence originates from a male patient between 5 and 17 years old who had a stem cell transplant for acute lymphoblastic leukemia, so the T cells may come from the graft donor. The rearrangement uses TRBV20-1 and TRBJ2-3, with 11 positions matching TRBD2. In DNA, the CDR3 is TGCAGTGCTAGAGATATTCTAGCGGGAGGAGTACAGTATTTT. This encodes CSARDILAGGVQYF.